The 15 T cell receptor beta chains given below trace back to one sample, sequenced in a study of T cells after yellow fever vaccination. MiXCR, applied by TCRdb to the 5' RACE reads, yields one record per CDR3 protein. The table shows about 340,000 distinct CDR3 sequences, with roughly an eighth occurring only once. The sample was CD4+ T cells sorted from PBMCs, taken 15 days after the yellow fever booster vaccination. All receptors derive from a young man who received the YFV17D yellow fever vaccine.

This clonotype came up a few times. The CDR3 region is CASSSTGGEKLFF. The CDR3 DNA follows: TGTGCCAGCAGCTCAACAGGGGGTGAAAAACTGTTTTTT. V usage is TRBV7-2 and J usage is TRBJ1-4; 8 bases align to TRBD1. The V gene's germline CDR1 is SGHTA and CDR2 FQGNSA. J gave up 7 bases and V 4 bases, and 2 bases lay outside the gene matches. CDR3 length: 13 residues.

This clonotype was recorded at least ten times. The V call is TRBV7-9, the J call TRBJ2-7; 9 positions agree with TRBD1. Trimming at V came to 2 bases and at J to 4 bases, leaving 6 bases not matched to a gene. The germline CDR1 and CDR2 sequences are SEHNR and FQNEAQ (reference sequence). CDR3 length: 15 residues. CDR3 in DNA: TGTGCCAGCAGCTTATTGACAGGGGGTTCTTACGAGCAGTACGTC. Translating it yields CASSLLTGGSYEQYV.

V gene TRBV12-3 or TRBV12-4 combines with J gene TRBJ1-1, with D possibly matching TRBD1 (6 bases). V lost 5 bases and J lost 11, with 18 bases in between. CDR3 length equals 13 residues. The CDR3 DNA is TGTGCCAGCAGTCCCCCGGGGGGGGCAGTCGCTTTCTTT. It translates to CASSPPGGAVAFF.

This clonotype was recorded at least ten times. This chain links TRBV3-1 with TRBJ1-1, with D possibly TRBD1 on 5 matching bases. Germline V gene sequence: CDR1 LGHDT, CDR2 YNNKEL (reference sequence). Trimming pared 4 bases from V and 3 bases from J, leaving 9 bases between. This CDR3 contains 13 residues. CDR3: CASSPTGDTEAFF. The DNA for the CDR3 is TGTGCCAGCAGCCCCACAGGAGACACTGAAGCTTTCTTT.

The rearrangement links TRBV20-1 to TRBJ2-7, with no clear D. The CDR3 extends over 13 amino acids. The V gene's germline CDR1 is DFQATT and CDR2 SNEGSKA (reference sequence). V lost 1 base, J lost 3 bases, and 10 bases lay in between. CDR3 DNA: TGCAGTGCTAGAGCTGGATTCCTCTACGAGCAGTACTTC. This gives the protein CSARAGFLYEQYF.

The chain links TRBV7-3 to TRBJ1-1; perhaps TRBD1 as D (5 bases). CDR1 is SGHTA, CDR2 FQGTGA, per germline. This CDR3 comprises 15 residues. V lost 5 bases and J 1 base, leaving 14 bases between the germline ends. The CDR3 DNA follows: TGTGCCAGCAGCGCGTACGGGACGGCGAACACTGAAGCTTTCTTT. Encoded protein: CASSAYGTANTEAFF.

The chain recombines TRBV5-1 with TRBJ2-3; TRBD2 matches at 12 bases. Germline CDR1 is SGHRS and CDR2 is YFSETQ. There are 16 residues in the CDR3. The J segment lost 4 bases and the V segment lost 3 bases, leaving 6 bases of the junction unmatched. The CDR3 DNA reads TGCGCCAGCAGCTCGCTGACTAGCGGGGGCCCAGATACGCAGTATTTT. Its protein product is CASSSLTSGGPDTQYF. Complete variable domain (other parts from reference TRBV5-1 and TRBJ2-3): KAGVTQTPRYLIKTRGQQVTLSCSPISGHRSVSWYQQTPGQGLQFLFEYFSETQRNKGNFPGRFSGRQFSNSRSEMNVSTLELGDSALYLCASSSLTSGGPDTQYFGPGTRLTVL.

This sequence joins TRBV4-1 and TRBJ1-2; D is undetermined. The CDR3 totals 14 residues. Germline V gene lookup returns CDR1 MGHRA and CDR2 YSYEKL. Trimming pared 0 bases from V and 3 bases from J, leaving 8 bases between. Written as DNA, the CDR3 is TGCGCCAGCAGCCAAGAGAGAAGGGACTATGGCTACACCTTC. Protein: CASSQERRDYGYTF.

There are a few counts of this clonotype. The chain combines TRBV5-1 with TRBJ2-3; perhaps TRBD1 as D (6 bases). CDR3 length: 14 amino acids. The germline V gene has CDR1 SGHRS and CDR2 YFSETQ. The V and J ends lost 0 bases and 4 bases respectively, with 9 bases between them. In DNA form, the CDR3 reads TGCGCCAGCAGCTTGGGTCAGGGGCCAGATACGCAGTATTTT. Translated: CASSLGQGPDTQYF.

V usage is TRBV12-3 or TRBV12-4 and J usage is TRBJ1-2; D not certain. Trimming took 3 bases from V and 2 from J, leaving 10 bases between them. CDR3 length: 14 residues. The CDR3 here is CASSFDGVNYGYTF. As DNA, the CDR3 is TGTGCCAGCAGTTTTGATGGTGTAAACTATGGCTACACCTTC.

This clonotype was observed a handful of times. The gene calls are TRBV4-3 and TRBJ2-7; 7 nucleotides align to TRBD1. After removal of 4 bases from V and 3 bases from J, the junction contained 6 bases not matched to a gene. CDR3 size: 14 residues. Germline loops: CDR1 LGHNA, CDR2 YSLEER. CDR3 protein: CASSRQGKGYEQYF. Written as DNA, the CDR3 is TGCGCCAGCAGCCGACAGGGAAAAGGCTACGAGCAGTACTTC.

V is TRBV5-1 and J is TRBJ1-4, with D possibly being TRBD1 (5 bases). The CDR3 runs 16 residues. Looked up from germline, CDR1 is SGHRS and CDR2 is YFSETQ. Trimming cost V 0 bases and J 7 bases, with 16 bases left between them. CDR3 protein: CASSLGRGNVGEKLFF. CDR3 DNA: TGCGCCAGCAGCTTGGGACGGGGGAATGTAGGTGAAAAACTGTTTTTT. The full variable domain, with the rest looked up from reference TRBV5-1 and TRBJ1-4, is KAGVTQTPRYLIKTRGQQVTLSCSPISGHRSVSWYQQTPGQGLQFLFEYFSETQRNKGNFPGRFSGRQFSNSRSEMNVSTLELGDSALYLCASSLGRGNVGEKLFFGSGTQLSVL.

This clonotype was found many times. This sequence joins TRBV29-1 and TRBJ1-2; 10 bases fit TRBD1. This CDR3 spans 16 amino acids. Trimming took 7 bases from V and 3 from J; bases not matched to a gene: 14. Germline CDR1 is SQVTM and CDR2 is ANQGSEA. CDR3 in DNA: TGCAGCGCCCGGGACAGGGGAATCAGGAAGGACTATGGCTACACCTTC. Translated: CSARDRGIRKDYGYTF.

This clonotype was counted a few times. The gene calls are TRBV18 and TRBJ2-7, with TRBD1 matching over 8 bases. The CDR3 has 14 amino acids. Germline CDR1 reads KGHSH; CDR2 reads LQKENI. Trimming removed 1 base from V and 7 bases from J; junction bases left unmatched: 6. The DNA for the CDR3 is TGTGCCAGCTCACCACTCCCAGGGGGCGGTGAGCAGTACTTC. Translated: CASSPLPGGGEQYF.

The chain is built from TRBV12-3 or TRBV12-4 and TRBJ2-7; a weak D match, TRBD1 (5 bases). The CDR3 totals 13 residues. Trimming removed 3 bases at V and 7 bases at J, with 13 bases between. The CDR3 reads CASSFNRPREQYF. The CDR3 region has the DNA TGTGCCAGCAGTTTTAACAGGCCAAGGGAGCAGTACTTC.